The present T cell receptor (beta chain) was sequenced within a study of blood T cell repertoires in COVID-19. The CDR3 is 15 amino acids. Germline V gene lookup returns CDR1 SGHAT and CDR2 FQNNGV. The V end was cut by 1 base, the J end by 4 bases, with 12 bases between. Assay: immunoSEQ multiplex PCR; the TCRdb copy retains only in-frame clones and omits some. This sample yields around 180,000 clones, of which roughly 83% are seen a single time; around 8.6% belongs to the top ten. Individuals aged roughly 18 to 90 years were recruited from about two dozen US areas. The chain joins TRBV11-2 to TRBJ2-3, with a tentative D call TRBD2 (5 bases). The specimen sequenced was PBMCs or T cells enriched from blood (not recorded which). This receptor was obtained from a woman aged 25 to 39 who had recovered from COVID-19. The DNA for the CDR3 is TGTGCCAGCAGCTTAGTAGGGCTAGCACCAGATACGCAGTATTTT. Amino acid sequence: CASSLVGLAPDTQYF.